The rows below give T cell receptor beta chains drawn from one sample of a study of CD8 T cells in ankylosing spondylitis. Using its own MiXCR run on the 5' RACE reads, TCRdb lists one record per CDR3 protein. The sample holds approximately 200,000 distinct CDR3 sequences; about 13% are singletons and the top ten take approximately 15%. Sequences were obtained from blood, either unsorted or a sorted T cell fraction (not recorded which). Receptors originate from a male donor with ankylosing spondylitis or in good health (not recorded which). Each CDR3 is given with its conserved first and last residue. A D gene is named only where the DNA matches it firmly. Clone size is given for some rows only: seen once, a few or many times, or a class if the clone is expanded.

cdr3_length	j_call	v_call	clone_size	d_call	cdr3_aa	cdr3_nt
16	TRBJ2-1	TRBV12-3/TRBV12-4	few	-	CASSWGQGSSYNEQFF	TGTGCCAGCAGTTGGGGGCAGGGAAGCTCCTACAATGAGCAGTTCTTC
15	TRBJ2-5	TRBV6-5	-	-	CASSYAGNLRETQYF	TGTGCCAGCAGTTACGCGGGGAACCTTCGAGAGACCCAGTACTTC
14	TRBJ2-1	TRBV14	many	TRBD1	CASSQGTGVYEQFF	TGTGCCAGCAGCCAAGGGACAGGGGTTTATGAGCAGTTCTTC
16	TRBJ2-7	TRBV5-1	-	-	CASSLGEPGWVYEQYF	TGCGCCAGCAGCTTGGGGGAGCCAGGGTGGGTCTACGAGCAGTACTTC
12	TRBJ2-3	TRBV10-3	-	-	CAISEAADTQYF	TGTGCCATCAGTGAGGCGGCAGATACGCAGTATTTT
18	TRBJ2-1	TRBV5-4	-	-	CASSLIRPNRDSYNEQFF	TGTGCCAGCAGCTTGATTCGCCCCAATCGGGACTCCTACAATGAGCAGTTCTTC
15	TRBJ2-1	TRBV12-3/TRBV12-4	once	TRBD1	CASSFGQGVTNEQFF	TGTGCCAGCAGTTTTGGACAGGGGGTGACAAATGAGCAGTTCTTC
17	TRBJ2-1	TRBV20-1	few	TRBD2	CSAPRGLAGGPANEQFF	TGCAGTGCCCCCCGAGGGCTAGCGGGAGGGCCGGCCAATGAGCAGTTCTTC
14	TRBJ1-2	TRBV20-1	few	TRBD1	CSASRTGDNYGYTF	TGCAGTGCTTCAAGGACAGGGGATAACTATGGCTACACCTTC
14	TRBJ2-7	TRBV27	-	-	CASSLLGDSYEQYF	TGTGCCAGCAGTTTATTGGGGGACTCATACGAGCAGTACTTC
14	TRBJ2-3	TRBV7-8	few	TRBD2	CATTWEGESDTQYF	TGTGCCACTACCTGGGAGGGCGAGTCAGATACGCAGTATTTT
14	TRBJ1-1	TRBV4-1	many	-	CASSHQVENTEAFF	TGCGCCAGCAGCCACCAGGTCGAGAACACTGAAGCTTTCTTT
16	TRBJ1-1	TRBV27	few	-	CASSLFYRDEGTEAFF	TGTGCCAGCAGTTTATTCTACAGGGACGAGGGCACTGAAGCTTTCTTT
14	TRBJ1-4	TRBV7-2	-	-	CASSLAGYDEKLFF	TGTGCCAGCAGCTTAGCAGGGTACGATGAAAAACTGTTTTTT
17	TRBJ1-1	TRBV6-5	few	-	CASSYSPSDEMRTEAFF	TGTGCCAGCAGTTACTCGCCGTCGGACGAAATGAGGACTGAAGCTTTCTTT
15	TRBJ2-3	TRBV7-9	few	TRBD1	CASSSGTGGRDTQYF	TGTGCCAGCAGTTCCGGGACAGGGGGCCGTGATACGCAGTATTTT
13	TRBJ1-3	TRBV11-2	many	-	CASSPYSGNTIYF	TGTGCCAGCAGCCCATACTCTGGAAACACCATATATTTT
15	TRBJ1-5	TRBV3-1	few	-	CASSQDTGDDQPQHF	TGTGCCAGCAGCCAAGATACGGGGGACGATCAGCCCCAGCATTTT
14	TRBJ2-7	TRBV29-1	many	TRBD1	CSVDGRDRGYEQYF	TGCAGCGTCGACGGGAGGGACAGGGGCTACGAGCAGTACTTC
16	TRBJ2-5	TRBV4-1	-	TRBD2	CASSPTSGREKETQYF	TGCGCCAGCAGCCCGACTTCCGGGCGGGAGAAAGAGACCCAGTACTTC
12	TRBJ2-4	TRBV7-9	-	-	CASSSTERGQYF	TGTGCCAGCAGCTCTACAGAAAGGGGCCAGTACTTC
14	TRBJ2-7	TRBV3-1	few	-	CASSQDQGGVGQYF	TGTGCCAGCAGCCAAGATCAAGGTGGGGTCGGGCAGTACTTC
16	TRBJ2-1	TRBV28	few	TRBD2	CASSLLAGGSYNEQFF	TGTGCCAGCAGTCTCCTAGCGGGAGGCTCCTACAATGAGCAGTTCTTC
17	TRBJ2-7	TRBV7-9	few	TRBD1	CASSSPGYRGVDYEQYF	TGTGCCAGCAGCTCACCCGGATACAGGGGAGTAGACTACGAGCAGTACTTC
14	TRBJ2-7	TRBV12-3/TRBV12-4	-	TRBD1	CASSSPRGPYEQYF	TGTGCCAGCAGCTCCCCGAGGGGGCCCTACGAGCAGTACTTC
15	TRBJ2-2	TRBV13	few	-	CASSMGPRITGELFF	TGTGCCAGCAGCATGGGACCTAGGATCACCGGGGAGCTGTTTTTT
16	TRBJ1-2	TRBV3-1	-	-	CASSQDVLADPSGYTF	TGTGCCAGCAGCCAAGATGTGTTAGCCGACCCTTCGGGCTACACCTTC
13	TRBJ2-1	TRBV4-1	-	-	CASSPRGSNEQFF	TGCGCCAGCAGCCCCCGAGGGTCGAATGAGCAGTTCTTC
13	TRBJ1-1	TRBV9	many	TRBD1	CASSAGQGTEAFF	TGTGCCAGCAGCGCCGGACAGGGCACTGAAGCTTTCTTT
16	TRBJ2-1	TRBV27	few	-	CASSLSSSPPANEQFF	TGTGCCAGCAGTTTATCGAGCTCTCCTCCGGCGAATGAGCAGTTCTTC
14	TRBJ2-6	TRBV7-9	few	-	CASSRNSGANVLTF	TGTGCCAGCAGCAGAAACTCTGGGGCCAACGTCCTGACTTTC
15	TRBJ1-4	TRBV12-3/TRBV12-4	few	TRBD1	CASSSTGGANEKLFF	TGTGCCAGCAGTTCCACAGGGGGGGCTAATGAAAAACTGTTTTTT
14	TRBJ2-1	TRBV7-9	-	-	CASSSRVGAEEQFF	TGTGCCAGCAGCTCCCGGGTGGGGGCGGAGGAGCAGTTCTTC
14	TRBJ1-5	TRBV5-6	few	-	CASSFGTGHQPQHF	TGTGCCAGCAGCTTCGGGACGGGACATCAGCCCCAGCATTTT
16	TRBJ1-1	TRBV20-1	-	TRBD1	CSAPNLRTGMNTEAFF	TGCAGTGCTCCAAACCTACGGACAGGGATGAACACTGAAGCTTTCTTT
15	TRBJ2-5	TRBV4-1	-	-	CASSQERRAQETQYF	TGCGCCAGCAGCCAAGAACGGCGGGCCCAAGAGACCCAGTACTTC
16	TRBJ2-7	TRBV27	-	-	CASSRIVGRVGYEQYF	TGTGCCAGCAGTAGAATAGTCGGCAGAGTAGGCTACGAGCAGTACTTC
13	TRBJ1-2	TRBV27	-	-	CASSLMGAYGYTF	TGTGCCAGCAGTTTGATGGGGGCCTATGGCTACACCTTC
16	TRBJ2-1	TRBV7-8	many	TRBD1	CASSLKGAGLPNEQFF	TGTGCCAGCAGCCTTAAGGGGGCAGGACTCCCCAATGAGCAGTTCTTC
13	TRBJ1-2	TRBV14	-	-	CASSQTHPGGYTF	TGTGCCAGCAGCCAGACACACCCGGGGGGCTACACCTTC
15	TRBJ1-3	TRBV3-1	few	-	CASSQWDGPGNTIYF	TGTGCCAGCAGCCAGTGGGACGGCCCTGGAAACACCATATATTTT
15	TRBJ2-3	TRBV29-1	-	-	CSAMKDQGKADTQYF	TGCAGCGCTATGAAGGATCAGGGAAAAGCAGATACGCAGTATTTT